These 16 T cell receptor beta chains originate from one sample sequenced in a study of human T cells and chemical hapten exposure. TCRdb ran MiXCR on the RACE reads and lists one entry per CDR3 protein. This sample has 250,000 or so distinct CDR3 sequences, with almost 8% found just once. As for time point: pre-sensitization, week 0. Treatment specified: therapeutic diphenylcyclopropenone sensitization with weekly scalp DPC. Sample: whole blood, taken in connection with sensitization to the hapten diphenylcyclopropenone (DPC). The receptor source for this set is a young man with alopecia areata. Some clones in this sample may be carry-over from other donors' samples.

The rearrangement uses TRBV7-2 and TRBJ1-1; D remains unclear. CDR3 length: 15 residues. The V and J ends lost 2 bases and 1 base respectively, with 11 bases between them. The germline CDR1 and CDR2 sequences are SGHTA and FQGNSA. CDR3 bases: TGTGCCAGCAGCTTACGCGAAAATTCGAACACTGAAGCTTTCTTT. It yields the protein CASSLRENSNTEAFF.

As DNA, the CDR3 is TGCGCCAGCAGCCAAGATGGGCAGAGAAATCAGCCCCAGCATTTT. Protein product: CASSQDGQRNQPQHF. This chain uses TRBV4-1 with TRBJ1-5; D gene unclear. Germline assignment: CDR1 MGHRA and CDR2 YSYEKL. V gave up 0 bases and J gave up 4 bases, with 10 bases separating them. The CDR3 is 15 residues long.

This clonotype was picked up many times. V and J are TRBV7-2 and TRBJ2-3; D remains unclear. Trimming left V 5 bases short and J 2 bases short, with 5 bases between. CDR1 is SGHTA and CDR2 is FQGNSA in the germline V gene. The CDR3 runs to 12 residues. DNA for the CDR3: TGTGCCAGCAGCCCCTACACAGATACGCAGTATTTT. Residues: CASSPYTDTQYF. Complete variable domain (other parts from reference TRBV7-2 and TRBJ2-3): GAGVSQSPSNKVTEKGKDVELRCDPISGHTALYWYRQSLGQGLEFLIYFQGNSAPDKSGLPSDRFSAERTGGSVSTLTIQRTQQEDSAVYLCASSPYTDTQYFGPGTRLTVL.

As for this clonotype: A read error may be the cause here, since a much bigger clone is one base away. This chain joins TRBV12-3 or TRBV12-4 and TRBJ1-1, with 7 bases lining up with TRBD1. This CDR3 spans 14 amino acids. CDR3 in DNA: TGTGCCAGCAGTTACAGGGGAGGGGTCAAAAAAGCTCTCTTT. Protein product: CASSYRGGVKKALF.

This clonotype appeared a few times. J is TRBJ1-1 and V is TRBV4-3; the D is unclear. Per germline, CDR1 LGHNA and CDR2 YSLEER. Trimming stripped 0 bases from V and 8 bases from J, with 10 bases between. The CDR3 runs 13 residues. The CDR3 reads CASSQEVHLEAFF. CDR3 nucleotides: TGCGCCAGCAGCCAAGAGGTCCACCTAGAAGCTTTCTTT.

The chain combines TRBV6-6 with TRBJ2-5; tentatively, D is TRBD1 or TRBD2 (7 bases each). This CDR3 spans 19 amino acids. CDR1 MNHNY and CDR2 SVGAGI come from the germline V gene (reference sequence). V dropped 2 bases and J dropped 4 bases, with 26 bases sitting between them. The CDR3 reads CASSYAIERGDRELETQYF. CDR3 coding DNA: TGTGCCAGCAGTTACGCCATCGAACGGGGGGACAGAGAGCTAGAGACCCAGTACTTC.

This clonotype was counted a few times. The CDR3 DNA sequence: TGCAGTGCTAAGACGGGACGTTGGGAGACCCAGTACTTC. It translates to CSAKTGRWETQYF. The V and J genes are TRBV20-1 and TRBJ2-5, with D perhaps TRBD1 or TRBD2 (5 bases each). This CDR3 has 13 residues. The germline gives CDR1 DFQATT, CDR2 SNEGSKA (reference sequence). V was trimmed by 4 bases and J by 5 bases, leaving 14 bases between them.

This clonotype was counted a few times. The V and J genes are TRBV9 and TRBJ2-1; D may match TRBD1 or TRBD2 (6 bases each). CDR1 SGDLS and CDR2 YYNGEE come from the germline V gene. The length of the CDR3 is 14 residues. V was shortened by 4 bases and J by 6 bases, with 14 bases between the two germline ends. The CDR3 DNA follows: TGTGCCAGCAGCTCACATTCGGGGGCCAATGAGCAGTTCTTC. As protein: CASSSHSGANEQFF.

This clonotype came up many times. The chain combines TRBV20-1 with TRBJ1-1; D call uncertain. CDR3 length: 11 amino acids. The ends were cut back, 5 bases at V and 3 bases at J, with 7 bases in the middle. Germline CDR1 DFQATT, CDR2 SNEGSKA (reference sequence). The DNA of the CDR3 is TGCAGTGCTCACAGAGACACTGAAGCTTTCTTT. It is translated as CSAHRDTEAFF.

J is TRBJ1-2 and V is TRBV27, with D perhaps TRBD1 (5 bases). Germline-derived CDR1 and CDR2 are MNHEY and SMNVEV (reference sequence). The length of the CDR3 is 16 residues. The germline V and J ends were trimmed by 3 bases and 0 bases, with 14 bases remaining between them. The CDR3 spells CASSFRDPSSNYGYTF. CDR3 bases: TGTGCCAGCAGTTTCAGGGACCCCTCCTCTAACTATGGCTACACCTTC.

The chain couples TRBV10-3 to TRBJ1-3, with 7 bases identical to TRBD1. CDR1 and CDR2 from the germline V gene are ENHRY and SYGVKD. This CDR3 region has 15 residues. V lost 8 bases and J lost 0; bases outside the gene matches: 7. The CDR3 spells CAIGTGVFSGNTIYF. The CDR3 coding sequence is TGTGCCATCGGTACAGGGGTTTTCTCTGGAAACACCATATATTTT.

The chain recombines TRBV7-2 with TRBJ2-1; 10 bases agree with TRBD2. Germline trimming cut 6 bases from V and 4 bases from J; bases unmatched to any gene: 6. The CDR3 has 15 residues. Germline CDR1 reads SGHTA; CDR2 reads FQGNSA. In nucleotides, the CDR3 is TGTGCCAGCAGAACCGGGACTAGCGTATACAATGAGCAGTTCTTC. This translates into CASRTGTSVYNEQFF.

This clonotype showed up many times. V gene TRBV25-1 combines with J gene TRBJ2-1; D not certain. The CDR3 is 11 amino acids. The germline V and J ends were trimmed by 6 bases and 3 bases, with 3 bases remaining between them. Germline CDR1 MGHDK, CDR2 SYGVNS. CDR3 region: CASRYYNEQFF. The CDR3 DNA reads TGTGCCAGCAGATACTACAATGAGCAGTTCTTC.

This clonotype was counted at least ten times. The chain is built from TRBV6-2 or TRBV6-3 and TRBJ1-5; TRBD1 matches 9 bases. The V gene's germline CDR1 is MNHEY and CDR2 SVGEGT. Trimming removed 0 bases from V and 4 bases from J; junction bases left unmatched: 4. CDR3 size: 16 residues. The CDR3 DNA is TGTGCCAGCAGTTACTCCGGGACAGGGTCGAATCAGCCCCAGCATTTT. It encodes CASSYSGTGSNQPQHF.

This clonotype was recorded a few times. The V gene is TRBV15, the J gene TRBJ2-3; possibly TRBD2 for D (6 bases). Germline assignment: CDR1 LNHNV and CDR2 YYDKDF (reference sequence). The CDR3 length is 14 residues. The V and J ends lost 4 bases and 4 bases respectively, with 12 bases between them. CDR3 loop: CATSTLVAADTQYF. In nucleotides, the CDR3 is TGTGCCACCAGCACCCTCGTAGCGGCAGATACGCAGTATTTT.

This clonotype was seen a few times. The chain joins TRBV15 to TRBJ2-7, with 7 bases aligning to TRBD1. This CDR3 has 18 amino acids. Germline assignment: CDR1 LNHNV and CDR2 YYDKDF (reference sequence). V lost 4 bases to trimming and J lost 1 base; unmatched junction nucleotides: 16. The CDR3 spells CATSKPPRTGENSYEQYV. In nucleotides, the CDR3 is TGTGCCACCAGCAAGCCCCCCCGGACAGGCGAAAATTCCTACGAGCAGTACGTC.